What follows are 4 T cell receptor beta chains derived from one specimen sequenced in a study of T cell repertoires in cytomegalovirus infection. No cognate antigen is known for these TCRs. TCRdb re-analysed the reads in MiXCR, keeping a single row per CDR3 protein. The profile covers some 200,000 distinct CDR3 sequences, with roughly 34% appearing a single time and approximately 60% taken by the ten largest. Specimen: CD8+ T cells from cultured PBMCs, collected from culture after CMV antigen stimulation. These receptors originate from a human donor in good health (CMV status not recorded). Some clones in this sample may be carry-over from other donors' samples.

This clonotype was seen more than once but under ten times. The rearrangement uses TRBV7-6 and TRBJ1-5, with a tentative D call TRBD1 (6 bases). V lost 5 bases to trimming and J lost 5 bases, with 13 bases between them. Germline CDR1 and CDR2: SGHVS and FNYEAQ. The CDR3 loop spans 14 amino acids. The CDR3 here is CASSPRDTDQPQHF. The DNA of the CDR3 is TGTGCCAGCAGCCCCCGGGACACTGATCAGCCCCAGCATTTT.

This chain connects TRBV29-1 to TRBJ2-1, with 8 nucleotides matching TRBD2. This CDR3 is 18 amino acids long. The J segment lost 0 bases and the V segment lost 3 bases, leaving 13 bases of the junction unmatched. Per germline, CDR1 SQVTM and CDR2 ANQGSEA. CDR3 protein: CSVDPPLFAGGSYNEQFF. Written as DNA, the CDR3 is TGCAGCGTTGATCCCCCCTTGTTCGCGGGAGGCTCCTACAATGAGCAGTTCTTC.

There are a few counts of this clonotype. The CDR3 loop is CASSSSGTATSNYGYTF. CDR3 DNA: TGTGCCAGCAGCTCATCCGGGACAGCGACCAGCAACTATGGCTACACCTTC. The J gene is TRBJ1-2, the V gene TRBV7-9; 7 nucleotides align to TRBD1. The CDR3 extends over 17 amino acids. Per the germline V gene, CDR1 is SEHNR and CDR2 is FQNEAQ (reference sequence). J lost 2 bases, V lost 4 bases, and 13 bases had no gene match.

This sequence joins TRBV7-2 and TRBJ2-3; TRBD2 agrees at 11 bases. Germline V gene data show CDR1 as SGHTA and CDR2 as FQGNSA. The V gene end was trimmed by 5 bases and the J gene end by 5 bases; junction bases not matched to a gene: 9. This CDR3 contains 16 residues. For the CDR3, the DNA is TGTGCCAGCAGCGGGACTAGCGGCCGGTTGAGAGATACGCAGTATTTT. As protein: CASSGTSGRLRDTQYF.